These 24 T cell receptor beta chains were all obtained from the same sample, sequenced in a study of blood T cell repertoires in COVID-19. Sequenced by immunoSEQ multiplex PCR; TCRdb stores in-frame clones only, minus some. The table lists hundreds of thousands of clones, roughly 87% of them singletons, with approximately 1% in the top ten. Sequenced input: PBMCs or T cells enriched from blood (not recorded which). These receptors all come from a woman in her thirties who had recovered from COVID-19.

This clone has only one observation. This chain links TRBV19 with TRBJ1-1, with 8 bases matching TRBD1. V dropped 8 bases and J dropped 3; count of bases not matched to a gene: 2. This CDR3 is built from 12 residues. Germline loops: CDR1 LNHDA, CDR2 SQIVND (reference sequence). The DNA of the CDR3 is TGTGCCAGTGAGACAGGGGACACTGAAGCTTTCTTT. This codes for CASETGDTEAFF.

This clone was found a few times. The chain couples TRBV9 to TRBJ1-4; the D is unclear. The V end lost 0 bases, the J end lost 5 bases, and 8 bases lay between the germline ends. Germline values: CDR1 SGDLS, CDR2 YYNGEE. The CDR3 length is 14 residues. CDR3 residues: CASSVGAGNEKLFF. The CDR3 DNA reads TGTGCCAGCAGCGTAGGAGCGGGGAATGAAAAACTGTTTTTT.

This chain links TRBV6-2 or TRBV6-3 with TRBJ1-6, with 9 bases lining up with TRBD1. The trim removed 5 bases at V and 6 bases at J, leaving 2 bases unmatched. CDR3 length: 14 amino acids. The germline CDR1 and CDR2 sequences are MNHEY and SVGEGT. CDR3 sequence (DNA): TGTGCCAGCAGTCCGGGACAGGGTAATTCACCCCTCCACTTT. It codes for CASSPGQGNSPLHF.

The count of this clone is one. The chain couples TRBV28 to TRBJ1-2; the D is unclear. The CDR3 contains 14 residues. V lost 9 bases, J lost 8 bases, and 22 bases lay in between. Germline CDR1 MDHEN, CDR2 SYDVKM. The CDR3 region is CASLSSRTRVGYTF. The CDR3 bases are TGTGCCAGTTTATCCTCGCGGACGAGGGTAGGCTACACCTTC.

This clone was found once. V usage is TRBV14 and J usage is TRBJ2-1; the D gene is possibly TRBD2 (6 bases). Germline V gives CDR1 SGHDN, CDR2 FVKESK. Trimming stripped 1 base from V and 6 bases from J, with 16 bases between. This CDR3 comprises 16 residues. The DNA for the CDR3 is TGTGCCAGCAGCCAAGGGCGGAGGGCCTTATCCAATGAGCAGTTCTTC. Protein product: CASSQGRRALSNEQFF.

V gene TRBV18 combines with J gene TRBJ1-2, with D hard to call. The ends were cut back, 2 bases at V and 4 bases at J, with 8 bases in the middle. CDR3 size: 13 residues. Germline CDR1 is KGHSH and CDR2 is LQKENI. CDR3 sequence reads: CASSPTELYGYTF. The CDR3 nucleotides are TGTGCCAGCTCACCAACAGAGCTCTATGGCTACACCTTC.

The V and J genes are TRBV11-2 and TRBJ1-4; D is ambiguous. This CDR3 is built from 13 residues. Germline V gene sequence: CDR1 SGHAT, CDR2 FQNNGV. Between the trimmed V and J ends, which lost 1 base and 8 bases, there was a span of 8 bases. The CDR3 loop is CASSLVGGEKLFF. In DNA, the CDR3 is TGTGCCAGCAGCTTAGTCGGAGGGGAAAAACTGTTTTTT.

The chain links TRBV19 to TRBJ2-2; 10 nucleotides align to TRBD2. Unmatched junction bases numbered 20, after V lost 6 bases and J lost 1 base. Germline V gene data show CDR1 as LNHDA and CDR2 as SQIVND (reference sequence). This CDR3 spans 21 amino acids. For the CDR3, the DNA is TGTGCCAGTAGCTCCTATGGAGCGGGGGGGCCTGTGAGTCGGAACACCGGGGAGCTGTTTTTT. This translates into CASSSYGAGGPVSRNTGELFF.

The V and J genes are TRBV2 and TRBJ1-2; D possibly corresponds to TRBD1 (6 bases). From germline, CDR1 is SNHLY and CDR2 FYNNEI. The CDR3 has 13 amino acids. Between the trimmed V and J ends, which lost 3 bases and 4 bases, there was a span of 9 bases. The CDR3 DNA sequence: TGTGCCAGCAGTGACAGGGGTGTCTATGGCTACACCTTC. Translation: CASSDRGVYGYTF.

This chain connects TRBV4-2 to TRBJ2-7; D uncertain. This CDR3 is 15 amino acids long. Looked up from germline, CDR1 is LGHNA and CDR2 is YNFKEQ. V lost 1 base and J 2 bases, leaving 12 bases between the germline ends. The CDR3 region is CASSQVISETYEQYF. The CDR3 DNA reads as TGTGCCAGCAGCCAAGTAATCAGCGAAACCTACGAGCAGTACTTC.

This chain joins TRBV12-1 and TRBJ2-5; TRBD1, the D gene given by the table, was not confirmed from the DNA. TRBV12-1 is reported as a pseudogene. The CDR3 loop spans 14 amino acids. The CDR3 loop is CASSFGAGGETQYF. The CDR3 DNA sequence: TGTGCCAGCAGCTTTGGGGCAGGGGGGGAGACCCAGTACTTC.

The J gene is TRBJ2-2, the V gene TRBV19; no definite D call. Trimming removed 6 bases from V and 7 bases from J, with 9 bases in between. Germline-derived CDR1 and CDR2 are LNHDA and SQIVND (reference sequence). The CDR3 runs to 12 residues. The CDR3 here is CASRDTYGELFF. The CDR3 DNA follows: TGTGCCAGTAGAGACACCTACGGGGAGCTGTTTTTT.

The CDR3 protein is CASSQRTGNYGYTF. The CDR3 DNA sequence: TGCGCCAGCAGCCAAAGGACAGGGAACTATGGCTACACCTTC. This chain joins TRBV4-1 and TRBJ1-2; 8 bases line up with TRBD1. Germline loops: CDR1 MGHRA, CDR2 YSYEKL. The length of the CDR3 is 14 residues. The V and J ends lost 2 bases and 2 bases, in that order; junction bases with no gene match: 1.

The genes are TRBV5-5 and TRBJ2-1; TRBD1 agrees at 8 bases. The CDR3 is made up of 14 amino acids. CDR1 and CDR2 (germline): SGHKS, YYEKEE (reference sequence). Germline trimming cut 6 bases from V and 5 bases from J; bases unmatched to any gene: 7. The chain's CDR3 is CASTRQGWDNEQFF. The CDR3 coding sequence is TGTGCCAGCACGAGACAGGGGTGGGACAATGAGCAGTTCTTC. Full variable domain (rest looked up from reference TRBV5-5 and TRBJ2-1): DAGVTQSPTHLIKTRGQQVTLRCSPISGHKSVSWYQQVLGQGPQFIFQYYEKEERGRGNFPDRFSARQFPNYSSELNVNALLLGDSALYLCASTRQGWDNEQFFGPGTRLTVL.

The chain carries TRBV3-1 (or the pseudogene TRBV3-2) and TRBJ1-4, with a possible D match to TRBD1 (6 bases). This CDR3 spans 16 amino acids. Germline CDR1 reads LGHDT; CDR2 reads YNNKEL (reference sequence). Trimming cost V 3 bases and J 8 bases, with 19 bases left between them. CDR3 region: CASSHSRGGSKEKLFF. DNA for the CDR3: TGTGCCAGCAGCCATTCGAGGGGGGGATCGAAAGAAAAACTGTTTTTT.

The chain is built from TRBV27 and TRBJ2-1; 13 bases fit TRBD2. The J segment lost 1 base and the V segment lost 7 bases, leaving 10 bases of the junction unmatched. CDR1 is MNHEY, CDR2 SMNVEV, per germline (reference sequence). CDR3 length equals 18 residues. The CDR3 protein is CASNSPGLAGMSYNEQFF. DNA of the CDR3: TGTGCCAGCAACTCCCCGGGACTAGCGGGGATGTCCTACAATGAGCAGTTCTTC.

The V and J genes are TRBV6-5 and TRBJ1-2, with D tentatively TRBD1 (6 bases). This CDR3 has 14 amino acids. CDR1 is MNHEY, CDR2 SVGAGI, per germline. The V gene lost 6 bases and the J gene lost 4 bases, with 15 bases spanning the gap. The CDR3 reads CASSRTARVYGYTF. CDR3 DNA sequence: TGTGCCAGCAGCCGGACAGCCCGGGTCTATGGCTACACCTTC.

V is TRBV7-2 and J is TRBJ2-2; no reliable D call. Per germline, CDR1 SGHTA and CDR2 FQGNSA. The length of the CDR3 is 13 residues. The ends were cut back, 4 bases at V and 8 bases at J, with 11 bases in the middle. CDR3 amino acids: CASSSEFGGELFF. In nucleotides, the CDR3 is TGTGCCAGCAGCTCGGAGTTTGGGGGGGAGCTGTTTTTT.

The chain has TRBV2 and TRBJ1-1, with TRBD1 matching over 10 bases. The V gene's germline CDR1 is SNHLY and CDR2 FYNNEI. Trimming removed 6 bases from V and 4 bases from J; junction bases left unmatched: 5. This CDR3 comprises 14 residues. The CDR3 here is CASRTRQGATEAFF. The CDR3 DNA reads as TGTGCCAGCAGAACCCGACAGGGGGCCACTGAAGCTTTCTTT.

This clone was counted once. The chain employs TRBV3-1 (or the pseudogene TRBV3-2) and TRBJ2-7; tentative D call: TRBD1 (5 bases). Trimming took off 0 bases at V and 3 bases at J, with 9 bases between the two ends. This CDR3 is 14 amino acids long. Germline lookup yields CDR1 LGHDT and CDR2 YNNKEL (reference sequence). The DNA for the CDR3 is TGTGCCAGCAGCCAAGAGGGCAGGGACTACGAGCAGTACTTC. This encodes CASSQEGRDYEQYF.

This clone was seen a few times. This chain uses TRBV11-3 with TRBJ1-1; D call uncertain. This CDR3 region has 16 residues. The germline CDR1 and CDR2 sequences are SGHNT and YENEEA. Trimming took off 0 bases at V and 3 bases at J, with 14 bases between the two ends. The CDR3 reads CASSLEFFSTDTEAFF. The DNA of the CDR3 is TGTGCCAGCAGCTTAGAATTCTTTTCAACGGACACTGAAGCTTTCTTT.

The chain couples TRBV15 to TRBJ1-1, with D uncertain. The V end was cut by 0 bases, the J end by 4 bases, with 12 bases between. Germline V gives CDR1 LNHNV, CDR2 YYDKDF (reference sequence). The CDR3 loop spans 15 amino acids. As DNA, the CDR3 is TGTGCCACCAGCAGAGATTGGATTCCAGGCACTGAAGCTTTCTTT. It yields the protein CATSRDWIPGTEAFF.

The chain has TRBV24-1 and TRBJ1-4; a weak D match, TRBD1 (5 bases). Germline values: CDR1 KGHDR, CDR2 SFDVKD. The CDR3 spans 13 residues. Trimming took 3 bases from V and 8 from J, leaving 9 bases between them. The CDR3 DNA follows: TGTGCCACCAGTGATCCCGCAGGGGAAAAACTGTTTTTT. Protein sequence: CATSDPAGEKLFF.

In its sample, this clone was seen a few times. The same CDR3 is also encoded by other DNA sequences in this sample. The J gene is TRBJ1-2, the V gene TRBV18; 9 bases are a match to TRBD1. The CDR3 loop spans 13 amino acids. Trimming removed 3 bases from V and 4 bases from J; junction bases left unmatched: 0. In germline, CDR1 is KGHSH, CDR2 LQKENI. The CDR3 loop reads CASSPGQGYGYTF. In DNA, the CDR3 is TGTGCCAGCTCACCGGGACAGGGCTATGGCTACACCTTC.